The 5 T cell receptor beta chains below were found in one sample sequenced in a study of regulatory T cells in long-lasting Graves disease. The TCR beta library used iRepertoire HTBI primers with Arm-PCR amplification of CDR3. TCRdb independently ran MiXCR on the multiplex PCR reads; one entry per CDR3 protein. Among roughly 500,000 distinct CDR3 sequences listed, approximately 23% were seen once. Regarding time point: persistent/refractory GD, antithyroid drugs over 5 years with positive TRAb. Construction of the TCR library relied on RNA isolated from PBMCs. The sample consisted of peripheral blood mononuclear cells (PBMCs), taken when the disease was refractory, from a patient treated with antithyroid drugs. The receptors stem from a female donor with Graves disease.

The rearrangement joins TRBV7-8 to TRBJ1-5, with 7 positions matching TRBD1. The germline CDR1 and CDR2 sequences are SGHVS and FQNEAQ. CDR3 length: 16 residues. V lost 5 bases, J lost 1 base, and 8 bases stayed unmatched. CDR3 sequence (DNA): TGTGCCAGCAGCCAAAGGACAGGACGAAGCAATCAGCCCCAGCATTTT. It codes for CASSQRTGRSNQPQHF. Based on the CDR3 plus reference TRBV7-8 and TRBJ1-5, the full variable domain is GAGVSQSPRYKVAKRGQDVALRCDPISGHVSLFWYQQALGQGPEFLTYFQNEAQLDKSGLPSDRFFAERPEGSVSTLKIQRTQQEDSAVYLCASSQRTGRSNQPQHFGDGTRLSIL.

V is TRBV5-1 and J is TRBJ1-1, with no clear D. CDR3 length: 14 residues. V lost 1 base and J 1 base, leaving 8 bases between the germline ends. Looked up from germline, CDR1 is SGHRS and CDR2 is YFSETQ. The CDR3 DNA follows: TGCGCCAGCAGCTTGTCATCGGGGAACACTGAAGCTTTCTTT. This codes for CASSLSSGNTEAFF.

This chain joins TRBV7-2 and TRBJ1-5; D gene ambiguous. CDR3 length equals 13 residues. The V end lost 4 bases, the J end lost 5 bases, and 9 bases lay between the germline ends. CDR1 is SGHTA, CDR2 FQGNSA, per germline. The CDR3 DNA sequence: TGTGCCAGCAGCTACGGCAAGTATCAGCCCCAGCATTTT. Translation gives CASSYGKYQPQHF.

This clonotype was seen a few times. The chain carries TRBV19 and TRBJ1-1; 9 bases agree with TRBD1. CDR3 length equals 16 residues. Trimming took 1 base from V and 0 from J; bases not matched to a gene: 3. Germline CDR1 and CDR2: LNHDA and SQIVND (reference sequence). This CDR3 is CASSIGGQGMNTEAFF. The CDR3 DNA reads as TGTGCCAGTAGTATAGGAGGACAGGGGATGAACACTGAAGCTTTCTTT.

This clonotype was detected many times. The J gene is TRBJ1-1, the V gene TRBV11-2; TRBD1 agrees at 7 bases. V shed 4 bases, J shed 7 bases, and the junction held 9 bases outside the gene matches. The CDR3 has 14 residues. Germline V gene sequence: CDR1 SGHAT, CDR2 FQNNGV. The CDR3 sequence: CASSSQWDSIEAFF. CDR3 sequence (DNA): TGTGCCAGCAGCTCGCAATGGGACAGTATTGAAGCTTTCTTT. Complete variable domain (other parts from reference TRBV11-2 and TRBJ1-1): EAGVAQSPRYKIIEKRQSVAFWCNPISGHATLYWYQQILGQGPKLLIQFQNNGVVDDSQLPKDRFSAERLKGVDSTLKIQPAKLEDSAVYLCASSSQWDSIEAFFGQGTRLTVV.